This T cell receptor beta chain is drawn from a study of blood T cell repertoires in COVID-19. CDR3 size: 15 residues. Germline CDR1 reads MNHEY; CDR2 reads SMNVEV (reference sequence). V shed 2 bases, J shed 0 bases, and the junction held 4 bases outside the gene matches. The repertoire was sequenced with immunoSEQ multiplex PCR; TCRdb's copy has only in-frame clones and lacks some. This table has about 470,000 clones, about nine tenths appearing once. The TCR sequence derives from a woman aged 18-29 years who had recovered from COVID-19. Sequenced sample: PBMCs or T cells enriched from blood (not recorded which). The chain links TRBV27 to TRBJ2-7; 7 nucleotides agree with TRBD1. The DNA of the CDR3 is TGTGCCAGCAGTTTAGTAGGGGACAGCTCCTACGAGCAGTACTTC. Its protein is CASSLVGDSSYEQYF.